The clone carrying this TCR beta chain has a single count. The antigen is unknown. The data stem from a study of vaccination effects on CD4 cells after COVID-19. CD4+ T cells specific for antigen were expanded with viral peptide pools by the ViraFEST assay before sequencing. Researchers isolated CD4+ T cells once about eleven days of culture had elapsed. This person's SARS-CoV-2 infection, confirmed by PCR, occurred between March and December 2020. Each participant received a vaccine that was either BNT162b2 or mRNA-1273, given as two doses. Data came from immunoSEQ multiplex PCR; TCRdb stores just in-frame clones and leaves some out. Of about 15,000 clones listed, 76% are singletons. The CDR3 contains 18 residues. V gave up 1 base and J gave up 0 bases, with 14 bases separating them. Germline V gene data show CDR1 as SGHRS and CDR2 as YFSETQ.

The chain carries TRBV5-1 and TRBJ1-6, with D maybe TRBD1 (5 bases). The origin of this receptor is a human donor who had a prior SARS-CoV-2 infection. The sample consisted of CD4+ T cells from PBMCs cultured with SARS-CoV-2 spike peptides, taken after COVID-19 vaccination. The CDR3, as DNA: TGCGCCAGCAGCTTGAACCCTTTCCAGGGCTCCTATAATTCACCCCTCCACTTT. Translated: CASSLNPFQGSYNSPLHF. Together with reference TRBV5-1 and TRBJ1-6, the CDR3 gives the full variable domain: KAGVTQTPRYLIKTRGQQVTLSCSPISGHRSVSWYQQTPGQGLQFLFEYFSETQRNKGNFPGRFSGRQFSNSRSEMNVSTLELGDSALYLCASSLNPFQGSYNSPLHFGNGTRLTVT.